The entry below describes one TCR beta chain. The antigen is unknown. Stem cell-like memory, regulatory, central memory and naive CD4+ cells were sorted via CD45RO/CCR7/CD25/CD127/CD95/CD27. The V and J ends lost 1 base and 8 bases respectively, with 8 bases between them. The CDR3 is 13 amino acids. Germline values: CDR1 SEHNR, CDR2 FQNEAQ (reference sequence). The source of the sample is a study of beta chain features in type 1 diabetes. At the level of the study: Patients were similar to healthy donors in age and gender (as well as in cell yields).

What was sequenced were expressed TCRB transcripts, since all of the isolated RNA had been reverse transcribed. Repertoires were generated with immunoSEQ multiplex PCR, while TCRdb's copy carries only in-frame clones and drops some. The sample holds about 900,000 clones, 17% seen once. The study's findings and limits: In patients and controls equally, PCR might favor templates that are shorter. The study found that naive, central memory and Treg TCRB repertoires appeared more similar in patients than in healthy donors.

V gene TRBV7-9 combines with J gene TRBJ2-2; D not resolved. The clonotype was recovered from a woman between 18 and 29 years old in good health. The specimen was naive CD4+ T cells from blood. The CDR3 is CASSLVSLGELFF. CDR3 DNA: TGTGCCAGCAGCTTAGTTTCTCTTGGGGAGCTGTTTTTT.